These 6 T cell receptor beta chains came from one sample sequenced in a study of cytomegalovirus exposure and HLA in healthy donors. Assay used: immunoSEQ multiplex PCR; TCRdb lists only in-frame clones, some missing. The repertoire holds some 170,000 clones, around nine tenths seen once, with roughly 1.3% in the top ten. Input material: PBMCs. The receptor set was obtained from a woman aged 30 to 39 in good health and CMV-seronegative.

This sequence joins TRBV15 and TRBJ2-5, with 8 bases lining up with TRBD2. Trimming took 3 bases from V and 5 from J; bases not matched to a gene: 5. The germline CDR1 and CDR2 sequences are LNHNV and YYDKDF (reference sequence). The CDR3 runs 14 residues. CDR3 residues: CATSSGGDGETQYF. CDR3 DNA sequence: TGTGCCACCAGCAGCGGGGGGGATGGCGAGACCCAGTACTTC.

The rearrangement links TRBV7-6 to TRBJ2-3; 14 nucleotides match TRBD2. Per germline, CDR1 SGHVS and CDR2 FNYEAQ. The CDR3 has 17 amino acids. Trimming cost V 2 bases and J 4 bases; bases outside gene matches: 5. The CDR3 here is CASSLTTSGGAPDTQYF. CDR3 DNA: TGTGCCAGCAGCTTAACGACTAGCGGGGGGGCGCCAGATACGCAGTATTTT.

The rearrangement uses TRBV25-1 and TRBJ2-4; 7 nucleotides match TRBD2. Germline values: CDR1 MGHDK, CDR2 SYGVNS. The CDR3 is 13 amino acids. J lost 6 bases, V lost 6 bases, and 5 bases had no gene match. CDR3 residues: CASSGTTRNIQYF. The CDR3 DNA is TGTGCCAGCAGCGGGACTACACGAAACATTCAGTACTTC.

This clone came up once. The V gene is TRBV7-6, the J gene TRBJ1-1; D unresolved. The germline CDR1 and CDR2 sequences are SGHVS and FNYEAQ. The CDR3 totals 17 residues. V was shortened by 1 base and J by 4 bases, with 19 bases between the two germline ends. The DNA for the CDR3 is TGTGCCAGCAGCTTAGGGGCCAGAACGGGGAGAGGCACTGAAGCTTTCTTT. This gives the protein CASSLGARTGRGTEAFF.

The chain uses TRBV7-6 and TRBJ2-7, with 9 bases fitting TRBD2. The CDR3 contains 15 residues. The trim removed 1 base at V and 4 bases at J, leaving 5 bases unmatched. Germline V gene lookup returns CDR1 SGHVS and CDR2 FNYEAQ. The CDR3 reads CASSLDSGGRYEQYF. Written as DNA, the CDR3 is TGTGCCAGCAGCTTAGATAGCGGGGGCCGGTACGAGCAGTACTTC.

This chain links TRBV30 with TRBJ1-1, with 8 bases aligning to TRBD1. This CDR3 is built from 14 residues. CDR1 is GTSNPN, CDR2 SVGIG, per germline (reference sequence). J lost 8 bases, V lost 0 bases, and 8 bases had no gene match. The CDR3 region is CAWSVRTGLWEAFF. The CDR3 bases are TGTGCCTGGAGTGTCCGGACAGGGTTGTGGGAAGCTTTCTTT. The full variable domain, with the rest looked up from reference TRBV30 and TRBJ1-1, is SQTIHQWPATLVQPVGSPLSLECTVEGTSNPNLYWYRQAAGRGLQLLFYSVGIGQISSEVPQNLSASRPQDRQFILSSKKLLLSDSGFYLCAWSVRTGLWEAFFGQGTRLTVV.